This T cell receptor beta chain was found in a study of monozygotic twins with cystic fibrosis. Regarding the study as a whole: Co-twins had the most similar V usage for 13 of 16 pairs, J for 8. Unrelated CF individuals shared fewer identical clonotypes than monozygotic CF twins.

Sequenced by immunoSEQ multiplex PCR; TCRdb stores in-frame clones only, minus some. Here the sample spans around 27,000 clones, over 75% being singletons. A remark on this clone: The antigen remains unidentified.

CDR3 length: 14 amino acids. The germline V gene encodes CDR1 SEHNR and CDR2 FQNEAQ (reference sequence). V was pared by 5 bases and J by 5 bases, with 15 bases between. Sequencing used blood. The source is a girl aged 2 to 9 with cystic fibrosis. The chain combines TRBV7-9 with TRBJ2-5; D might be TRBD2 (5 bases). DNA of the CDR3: TGTGCCAGCAGCACTAGGGTAGAAGGGGAGACCCAGTACTTC. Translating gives CASSTRVEGETQYF.